A selection of T cell receptor beta chains follows, all from one sample in a study of cytomegalovirus exposure and HLA in healthy donors. Method: immunoSEQ multiplex PCR; TCRdb's copy keeps in-frame clones and lacks some. The sample contains about 250,000 clones, around 84% of which appear only once. Sequenced material: PBMCs. These receptors all come from a girl aged 2 to 10 in good health and CMV-seronegative. The CDR3 runs from the conserved cysteine through the conserved F or W. D genes are given only for firm matches. Some rows have no size entry. The others give once, few or many, or a class for an expanded clone.

J gene: TRBJ2-7
clone size: NA
V gene: TRBV18
D gene: NA
CDR3 protein: CASSPGSSYEQYF
CDR3 DNA: TGTGCCAGCTCACCGGGCAGCTCCTACGAGCAGTACTTC

J gene: TRBJ2-1
clone size: NA
V gene: TRBV30
D gene: TRBD2
CDR3 protein: CAWSWGGINNEQFF
CDR3 DNA: TGTGCCTGGAGTTGGGGGGGGATAAACAATGAGCAGTTCTTC

J gene: TRBJ2-7
clone size: NA
V gene: TRBV19
D gene: NA
CDR3 protein: CASSMSGQAHYEQYF
CDR3 DNA: TGTGCCAGTAGTATGTCTGGCCAGGCTCACTACGAGCAGTACTTC

J gene: TRBJ2-7
clone size: NA
V gene: TRBV10-3
D gene: TRBD1
CDR3 protein: CAISESLRTGSAYEQYF
CDR3 DNA: TGTGCCATCAGTGAGTCCCTCCGGACAGGGTCAGCCTACGAGCAGTACTTC

J gene: TRBJ1-5
clone size: NA
V gene: TRBV4-1
D gene: NA
CDR3 protein: CASSQDGGAGNQPQHF
CDR3 DNA: TGCGCCAGCAGCCAAGATGGAGGGGCCGGCAATCAGCCCCAGCATTTT

J gene: TRBJ2-1
clone size: NA
V gene: TRBV4-1
D gene: TRBD2
CDR3 protein: CASGQSSPGLASDEQFF
CDR3 DNA: TGCGCCAGCGGCCAGTCGTCACCGGGACTAGCGTCGGATGAGCAGTTCTTC

J gene: TRBJ2-7
clone size: once
V gene: TRBV7-2
D gene: TRBD2
CDR3 protein: CASSNRLAGDYEQYF
CDR3 DNA: TGTGCCAGCAGCAACCGACTAGCGGGGGACTACGAGCAGTACTTC

J gene: TRBJ2-3
clone size: NA
V gene: TRBV9
D gene: NA
CDR3 protein: CASSEGGGHDTQYF
CDR3 DNA: TGTGCCAGCAGCGAGGGGGGGGGCCACGATACGCAGTATTTT

J gene: TRBJ1-4
clone size: few
V gene: TRBV6-5
D gene: NA
CDR3 protein: CASSRVSATNEKLFF
CDR3 DNA: TGTGCCAGCAGCCGAGTATCTGCAACTAATGAAAAACTGTTTTTT

J gene: TRBJ2-1
clone size: NA
V gene: TRBV13
D gene: TRBD2
CDR3 protein: CASSLPSGGYNNEQFF
CDR3 DNA: TGTGCCAGCAGCTTGCCTAGCGGGGGGTATAACAATGAGCAGTTCTTC

J gene: TRBJ2-7
clone size: NA
V gene: TRBV7-2
D gene: TRBD2
CDR3 protein: CASSLVAGGPGYEQYF
CDR3 DNA: TGTGCCAGCAGCTTAGTAGCGGGAGGGCCAGGATACGAGCAGTACTTC

J gene: TRBJ1-5
clone size: NA
V gene: TRBV6-5
D gene: NA
CDR3 protein: CASSYLVRGQPQHF
CDR3 DNA: TGTGCCAGCAGTTACTTAGTCAGGGGTCAGCCCCAGCATTTT

J gene: TRBJ2-1
clone size: NA
V gene: TRBV15
D gene: TRBD1
CDR3 protein: CATDRGYYNEQFF
CDR3 DNA: TGTGCCACCGACAGGGGCTACTACAATGAGCAGTTCTTC

J gene: TRBJ2-5
clone size: NA
V gene: TRBV5-1
D gene: TRBD1
CDR3 protein: CASSRGQGEETQYF
CDR3 DNA: TGCGCCAGCAGCCGGGGACAGGGGGAAGAGACCCAGTACTTC

J gene: TRBJ1-6
clone size: NA
V gene: TRBV14
D gene: TRBD1
CDR3 protein: CASSRDRGNSPLHF
CDR3 DNA: TGTGCCAGCAGCCGAGACAGGGGTAATTCACCCCTCCACTTT

J gene: TRBJ2-1
clone size: NA
V gene: TRBV5-5
D gene: TRBD2
CDR3 protein: CASSLQWTSSRGDNEQFF
CDR3 DNA: TGTGCCAGCAGCTTGCAATGGACTAGCAGTCGGGGCGACAATGAGCAGTTCTTC

J gene: TRBJ2-3
clone size: once
V gene: TRBV6-1
D gene: NA
CDR3 protein: CASSRQETTDTQYF
CDR3 DNA: TGTGCCAGCAGTAGACAGGAGACCACAGATACGCAGTATTTT

J gene: TRBJ2-1
clone size: few
V gene: TRBV5-1
D gene: NA
CDR3 protein: CASSFGGSYNEQFF
CDR3 DNA: TGCGCCAGCAGCTTCGGGGGCTCCTACAATGAGCAGTTCTTC

J gene: TRBJ1-5
clone size: NA
V gene: TRBV27
D gene: NA
CDR3 protein: CASSSTSGFRNQPQHF
CDR3 DNA: TGTGCCAGCAGTAGTACCTCCGGGTTTCGCAATCAGCCCCAGCATTTT

J gene: TRBJ1-1
clone size: NA
V gene: TRBV14
D gene: NA
CDR3 protein: CASSQGAGGIEAFF
CDR3 DNA: TGTGCCAGCAGCCAGGGGGCCGGGGGGATTGAAGCTTTCTTT

J gene: TRBJ2-5
clone size: once
V gene: TRBV30
D gene: NA
CDR3 protein: CAWSVGPYQETQYF
CDR3 DNA: TGTGCCTGGAGTGTTGGGCCCTACCAAGAGACCCAGTACTTC

J gene: TRBJ1-4
clone size: NA
V gene: TRBV2
D gene: NA
CDR3 protein: CASSYRRRANEKLFF
CDR3 DNA: TGTGCCAGCAGTTACAGGCGGAGGGCTAATGAAAAACTGTTTTTT

J gene: TRBJ2-5
clone size: NA
V gene: TRBV15
D gene: NA
CDR3 protein: CATAAGLGETQYF
CDR3 DNA: TGTGCCACGGCCGCGGGGTTGGGGGAGACCCAGTACTTC

J gene: TRBJ1-2
clone size: NA
V gene: TRBV6-5
D gene: TRBD1
CDR3 protein: CASSWDSGPGGYTF
CDR3 DNA: TGTGCCAGCAGTTGGGACAGCGGCCCGGGGGGCTACACCTTC

J gene: TRBJ1-1
clone size: once
V gene: TRBV2
D gene: TRBD1
CDR3 protein: CASSEGDRDYGTEAFF
CDR3 DNA: TGTGCCAGCAGTGAGGGGGACAGGGATTATGGCACTGAAGCTTTCTTT

J gene: TRBJ2-7
clone size: NA
V gene: TRBV4-1
D gene: TRBD2
CDR3 protein: CASSPTAGGGYEQYF
CDR3 DNA: TGCGCCAGCAGCCCGACAGCGGGAGGAGGGTACGAGCAGTACTTC

J gene: TRBJ2-7
clone size: NA
V gene: TRBV29-1
D gene: TRBD2
CDR3 protein: CSFTSDGGAYEQYF
CDR3 DNA: TGCAGCTTTACGTCAGACGGGGGGGCCTACGAGCAGTACTTC

J gene: TRBJ1-2
clone size: few
V gene: TRBV5-6
D gene: NA
CDR3 protein: CASSFELKANYGYTF
CDR3 DNA: TGTGCCAGCAGCTTTGAGCTTAAAGCTAACTATGGCTACACCTTC

J gene: TRBJ2-4
clone size: NA
V gene: TRBV10-3
D gene: TRBD2
CDR3 protein: CAISEKGWTSGKNIQYF
CDR3 DNA: TGTGCCATCAGTGAGAAAGGGTGGACTAGCGGAAAAAACATTCAGTACTTC

J gene: TRBJ2-5
clone size: NA
V gene: TRBV5-1
D gene: TRBD2
CDR3 protein: CASGPSGRGETQYF
CDR3 DNA: TGCGCCAGCGGCCCATCCGGGAGGGGAGAGACCCAGTACTTC

J gene: TRBJ1-1
clone size: NA
V gene: TRBV19
D gene: NA
CDR3 protein: CASSIKSGANTEAFF
CDR3 DNA: TGTGCCAGTAGTATAAAGTCAGGGGCCAACACTGAAGCTTTCTTT

J gene: TRBJ2-6
clone size: NA
V gene: TRBV29-1
D gene: TRBD2
CDR3 protein: CSVPTSGVLSGANVLTF
CDR3 DNA: TGCAGCGTTCCGACTAGCGGGGTTCTATCTGGGGCCAACGTCCTGACTTTC

J gene: TRBJ2-3
clone size: NA
V gene: TRBV30
D gene: TRBD2
CDR3 protein: CAWSLSGGPDTQYF
CDR3 DNA: TGTGCCTGGAGTCTTAGCGGGGGGCCAGATACGCAGTATTTT